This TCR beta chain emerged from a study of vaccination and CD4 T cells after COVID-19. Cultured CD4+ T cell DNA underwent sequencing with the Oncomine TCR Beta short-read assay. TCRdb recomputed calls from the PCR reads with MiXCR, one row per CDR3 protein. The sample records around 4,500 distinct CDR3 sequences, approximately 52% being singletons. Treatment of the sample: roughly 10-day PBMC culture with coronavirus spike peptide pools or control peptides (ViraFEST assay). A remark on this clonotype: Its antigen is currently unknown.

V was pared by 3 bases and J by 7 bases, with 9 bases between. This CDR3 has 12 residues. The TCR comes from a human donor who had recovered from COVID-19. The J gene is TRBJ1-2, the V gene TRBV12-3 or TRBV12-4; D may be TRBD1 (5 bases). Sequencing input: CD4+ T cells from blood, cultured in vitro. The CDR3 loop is CASSFQGGGYTF. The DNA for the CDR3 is TGTGCCAGCAGTTTCCAGGGAGGTGGCTACACCTTC.